Sequencing of this T cell receptor beta chain was carried out in a study of blood T cell repertoires in COVID-19. TCRdb's copy holds only in-frame clones and misses some; the assay was immunoSEQ multiplex PCR. The sample has 90,000 to 150,000 clones, around 80% seen once. Germline CDR1 is MNHEY and CDR2 is SMNVEV (reference sequence). The V end was cut by 10 bases, the J end by 5 bases, with 18 bases between. This CDR3 contains 14 residues. Specimen: peripheral blood. The V call is TRBV27, the J call TRBJ1-5; D perhaps matches TRBD1 (5 bases). This receptor was obtained from a woman of 80 years or more with acute or convalescent COVID-19. This chain's CDR3 is CATKRAGIHQPQHF. The CDR3 bases are TGTGCCACCAAACGGGCAGGGATACATCAGCCCCAGCATTTT.